This record covers a single T cell receptor (beta chain). At one of its ends the junction is not consistent with the germline gene, which may arise from a read error. The data originate from a study of blood T cell repertoires in COVID-19. On the study more broadly: There were acute and convalescent COVID-19 samples, and they came from the United States, Italy and Spain. Sources were T cells, B-cell-depleted T cells, or PBMCs; the material itself was cDNA or gDNA.

Generated by immunoSEQ multiplex PCR, the TCRdb table keeps only in-frame clones and is missing some. The data show about 430,000 clones, 88% seen once. The germline V gene encodes CDR1 LGHDT and CDR2 YNNKEL (reference sequence). The CDR3 is made up of 15 amino acids. This sequence originates from a woman younger than 30 who had been exposed to COVID-19. The genes are TRBV3-1 (or the pseudogene TRBV3-2) and TRBJ2-7; 7 bases map to TRBD2. The sequenced sample consisted of PBMCs or T cells enriched from blood (not recorded which). CDR3 DNA: TGTGCCAGCATCCAAGGATCGGGAGGTGCCTACGAGCAGTACTTC. It codes for CASIQGSGGAYEQYF.